This T cell receptor (beta chain) emerged from a study of OX40 agonist ivuxolimab in advanced cancers. Looking at the study overall: All patients had ivuxolimab intravenously every 2 weeks at 0.01 to 10 mg/kg.

The V gene's germline CDR1 is SNHLY and CDR2 FYNNEI. V shed 7 bases and J 4 bases; nucleotides not matched to a gene: 3. The CDR3 length is 13 residues. Patients were ruled out by autoimmune disease history or systemic immunosuppression. Blood was sampled at baseline, cycle 4 day 1, and cycle 7 day 1. Concerning this clone itself: Its antigen remains unidentified.

Profiled with immunoSEQ multiplex PCR; TCRdb holds only in-frame clones, not every one. The sample has about 28,000 clones, 84% seen once. General study results and limits: Low normalized T-cell clonal expansion was also seen in some nonresponders.

The TCR was taken from an adult with an advanced solid tumor such as melanoma, head and neck, liver or kidney cancer. The V and J genes are TRBV2 and TRBJ2-1; 8 bases are a match to TRBD1. Sequences were derived from CD4+ or CD8+ T cells sorted from blood, sampled in a trial of the OX40 agonist ivuxolimab. CDR3 nucleotides: TGTGCCAGCATGCAGGGGGCGTACAATGAGCAGTTCTTC. This translates into CASMQGAYNEQFF.